Following are 12 T cell receptor beta chains from one sample sequenced in a study of cytomegalovirus exposure and HLA in healthy donors. The PCR had 60 Vbeta and 13 Jbeta primers. Produced via immunoSEQ multiplex PCR; TCRdb's table is partial and in-frame only. The sample has about 150,000 clones, 78% seen once; the top ten hold 7%. Material: PBMCs. The receptors shown here come from a woman in her 40s in good health and CMV-seropositive.

A note on this clone: This sample also contains other DNA sequences that code for the same CDR3. The V gene is TRBV28, the J gene TRBJ2-3; 10 bases line up with TRBD2. Looked up from germline, CDR1 is MDHEN and CDR2 is SYDVKM. The V gene end was trimmed by 3 bases and the J gene end by 6 bases; junction bases not matched to a gene: 9. This CDR3 is built from 16 residues. In DNA, the CDR3 is TGTGCCAGCAGTTTCCAAGCGGGAGGGCGGGGGGATACGCAGTATTTT. Its translation: CASSFQAGGRGDTQYF.

This clone was counted a few times. The chain recombines TRBV5-1 with TRBJ1-1; the match to TRBD1 covers 8 bases. The junction had 7 bases not matched to a gene; V was cut back by 2 bases and J by 4 bases. Per the germline V gene, CDR1 is SGHRS and CDR2 is YFSETQ. This CDR3 has 15 residues. CDR3 loop: CASSFTQGAPTEAFF. Here the CDR3 DNA reads TGCGCCAGCAGCTTCACCCAGGGGGCCCCCACTGAAGCTTTCTTT.

The V and J genes are TRBV25-1 and TRBJ2-1; 14 bases match TRBD2. The CDR3 spans 15 residues. Germline V gives CDR1 MGHDK, CDR2 SYGVNS. After removal of 6 bases from V and 11 bases from J, the junction contained 9 bases not matched to a gene. In DNA form, the CDR3 reads TGTGCCAGCAGAGGGACTAGCGGGGGCTTTGGGAAGCAGTTCTTC. Encoded protein: CASRGTSGGFGKQFF.

The chain joins TRBV28 to TRBJ1-3; D possibly corresponds to TRBD1 (6 bases). This CDR3 spans 16 amino acids. V lost 4 bases, J lost 0 bases, and 13 bases lay in between. Germline lookup yields CDR1 MDHEN and CDR2 SYDVKM. The CDR3 is CASSSFRTVSGNTIYF. The CDR3 nucleotides read TGTGCCAGCAGTTCTTTTCGGACAGTCTCTGGAAACACCATATATTTT.

This sequence joins TRBV4-3 and TRBJ1-1; the D is unclear. V was pared by 0 bases and J by 5 bases, with 16 bases between. This CDR3 comprises 16 residues. Germline V CDR1 and CDR2: LGHNA, YSLEER. DNA for the CDR3: TGCGCCAGCAGCCAAGATCTGAGGAGGGTAGGGACTGAAGCTTTCTTT. Its translation: CASSQDLRRVGTEAFF.

This chain uses TRBV18 with TRBJ1-4; D unresolved. Germline CDR1 reads KGHSH; CDR2 reads LQKENI. The CDR3 is 13 residues long. Trimming left V 3 bases short and J 5 bases short, with 7 bases between. The CDR3 loop reads CASSPSRNEKLFF. CDR3 sequence (DNA): TGTGCCAGCTCACCTTCCAGAAATGAAAAACTGTTTTTT.

The V gene is TRBV19, the J gene TRBJ1-5, with a possible D match to TRBD1 (6 bases). The CDR3 is 15 residues long. Trimming pared 7 bases from V and 0 bases from J, leaving 13 bases between. Germline V gene sequence: CDR1 LNHDA, CDR2 SQIVND (reference sequence). The CDR3: CASIGGQYSNQPQHF. CDR3 nucleotides: TGTGCCAGTATCGGGGGGCAATATAGCAATCAGCCCCAGCATTTT.

The V call is TRBV2, the J call TRBJ2-2; the match to TRBD1 covers 11 bases. The CDR3 runs to 16 residues. V gave up 1 base and J gave up 5 bases; unmatched junction bases: 3. CDR1 and CDR2 from the germline V gene are SNHLY and FYNNEI. CDR3 bases: TGTGCCAGCAGTGAAGGGACAGGGGGCAGTACCGGGGAGCTGTTTTTT. It yields the protein CASSEGTGGSTGELFF.

The genes are TRBV4-1 and TRBJ1-2; D not certain. The CDR3 length is 16 residues. Germline CDR1 reads MGHRA; CDR2 reads YSYEKL. V was pared by 0 bases and J by 2 bases, with 13 bases between. DNA of the CDR3: TGCGCCAGCAGCCAAGAGGAGGGTCCGTCGAACTATGGCTACACCTTC. Translated, it gives CASSQEEGPSNYGYTF.

DNA of the CDR3: TGTGCCAGCAGCGAGTACAATGAGCAGTTCTTC. Protein: CASSEYNEQFF. This chain joins TRBV28 and TRBJ2-1; D not resolved. Deletions cut 6 bases from V and 4 bases from J, with 4 bases between. This CDR3 is built from 11 residues. Germline loops: CDR1 MDHEN, CDR2 SYDVKM.

This rearrangement joins TRBV4-3 to TRBJ1-2; D not resolved. Trimming stripped 1 base from V and 3 bases from J, with 12 bases between. Germline CDR1 reads LGHNA; CDR2 reads YSLEER. The CDR3 runs to 15 residues. The CDR3 region has the DNA TGCGCCAGCAGCCAAGTGGTCCCCACACACTATGGCTACACCTTC. The encoded protein is CASSQVVPTHYGYTF.

The rearrangement uses TRBV5-1 and TRBJ1-1; 10 nucleotides match TRBD1. The V gene end was trimmed by 3 bases and the J gene end by 2 bases; junction bases not matched to a gene: 7. The CDR3 covers 16 residues. Germline CDR1 and CDR2: SGHRS and YFSETQ. This chain's CDR3 is CASSYGQGGRNTEAFF. CDR3 DNA sequence: TGCGCCAGCAGCTACGGACAGGGGGGGCGAAACACTGAAGCTTTCTTT. Supplemented by reference TRBV5-1 and TRBJ1-1, the full variable domain reads KAGVTQTPRYLIKTRGQQVTLSCSPISGHRSVSWYQQTPGQGLQFLFEYFSETQRNKGNFPGRFSGRQFSNSRSEMNVSTLELGDSALYLCASSYGQGGRNTEAFFGQGTRLTVV.